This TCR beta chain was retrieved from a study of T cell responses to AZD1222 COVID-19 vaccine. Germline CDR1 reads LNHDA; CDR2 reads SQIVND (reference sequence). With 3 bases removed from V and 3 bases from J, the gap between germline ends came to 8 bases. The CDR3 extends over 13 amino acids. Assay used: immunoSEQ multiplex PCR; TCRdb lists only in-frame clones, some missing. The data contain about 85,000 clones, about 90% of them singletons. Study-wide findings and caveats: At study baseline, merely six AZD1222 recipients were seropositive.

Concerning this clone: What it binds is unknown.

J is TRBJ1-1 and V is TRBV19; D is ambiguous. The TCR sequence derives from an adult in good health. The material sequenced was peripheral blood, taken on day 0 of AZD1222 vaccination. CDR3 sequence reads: CASSIKRDTEAFF. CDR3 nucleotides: TGTGCCAGTAGTATCAAAAGGGACACTGAAGCTTTCTTT.